This T cell receptor beta chain emerged from a study of blood T cell repertoires in COVID-19. As originally analysed: Estimation of nucleated cell counts was performed using reference gene primer amplification. Assay: immunoSEQ multiplex PCR; the TCRdb copy retains only in-frame clones and omits some. For V, J and clone size, that table is used; D and trimming come from the DNA. Of 70,000 or so clones listed, about four fifths are singletons. This CDR3 is built from 17 residues. The junction had 10 bases not matched to a gene; V was cut back by 0 bases and J by 5 bases. Per the germline V gene, CDR1 is MGHRA and CDR2 is YSYEKL.

Material for sequencing was peripheral blood. The rearrangement links TRBV4-1 to TRBJ2-5; 9 nucleotides line up with TRBD1. The receptor's source is a human donor in a cohort sampled during active COVID-19. The chain's CDR3 is CASSQEGRTGVRETQYF. The CDR3, as DNA: TGCGCCAGCAGCCAAGAAGGAAGGACAGGGGTTCGCGAGACCCAGTACTTC.